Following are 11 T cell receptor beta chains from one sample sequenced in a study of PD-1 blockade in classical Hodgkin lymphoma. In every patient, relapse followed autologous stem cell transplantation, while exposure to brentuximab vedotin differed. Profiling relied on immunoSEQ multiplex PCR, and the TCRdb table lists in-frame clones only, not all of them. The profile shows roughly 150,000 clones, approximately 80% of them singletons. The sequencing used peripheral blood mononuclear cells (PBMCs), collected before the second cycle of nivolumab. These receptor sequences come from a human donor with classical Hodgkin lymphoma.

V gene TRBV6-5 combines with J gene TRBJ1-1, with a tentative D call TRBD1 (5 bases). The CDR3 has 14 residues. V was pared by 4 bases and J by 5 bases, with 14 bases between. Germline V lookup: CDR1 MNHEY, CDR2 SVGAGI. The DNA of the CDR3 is TGTGCCAGCAGTTCCCCTAATCAGGGTACTGAAGCTTTCTTT. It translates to CASSSPNQGTEAFF.

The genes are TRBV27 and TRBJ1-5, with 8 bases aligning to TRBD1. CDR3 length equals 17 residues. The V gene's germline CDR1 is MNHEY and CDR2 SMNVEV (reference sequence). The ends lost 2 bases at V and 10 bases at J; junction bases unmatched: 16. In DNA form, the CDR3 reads TGTGCCAGCAGTTTAAGGAGGGGGACAGGTCTTCATGGTCCCCAGCATTTT. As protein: CASSLRRGTGLHGPQHF.

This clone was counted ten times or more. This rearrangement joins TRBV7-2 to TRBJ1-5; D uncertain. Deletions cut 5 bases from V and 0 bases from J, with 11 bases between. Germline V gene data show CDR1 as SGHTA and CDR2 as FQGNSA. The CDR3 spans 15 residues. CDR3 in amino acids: CASSTDLYSNQPQHF. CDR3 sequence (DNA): TGTGCCAGCAGCACGGACCTCTATAGCAATCAGCCCCAGCATTTT.

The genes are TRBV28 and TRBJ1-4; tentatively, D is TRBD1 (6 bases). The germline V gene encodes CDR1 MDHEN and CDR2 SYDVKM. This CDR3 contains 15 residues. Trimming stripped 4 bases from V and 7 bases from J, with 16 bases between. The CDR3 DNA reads TGTGCCAGCAGTTATGACAGGCCGATTAGTGAAAAACTGTTTTTT. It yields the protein CASSYDRPISEKLFF.

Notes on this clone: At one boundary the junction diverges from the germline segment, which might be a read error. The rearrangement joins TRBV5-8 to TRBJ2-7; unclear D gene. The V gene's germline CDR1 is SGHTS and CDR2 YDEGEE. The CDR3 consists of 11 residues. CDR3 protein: CASRLVYEQYF. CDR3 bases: TGTGCCAGCAGGTTGGTGTACGAGCAGTACTTC.

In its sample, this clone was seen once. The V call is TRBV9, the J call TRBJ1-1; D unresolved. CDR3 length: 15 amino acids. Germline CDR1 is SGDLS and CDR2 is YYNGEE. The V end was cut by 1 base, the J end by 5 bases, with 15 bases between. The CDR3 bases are TGTGCCAGCAGCGTACCTTGGGCCGTGGGGACTGAAGCTTTCTTT. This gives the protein CASSVPWAVGTEAFF.

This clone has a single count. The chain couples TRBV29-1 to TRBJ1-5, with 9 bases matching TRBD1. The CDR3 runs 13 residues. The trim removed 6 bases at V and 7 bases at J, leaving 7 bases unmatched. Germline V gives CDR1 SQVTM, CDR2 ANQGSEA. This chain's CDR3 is CSVAGTGLQPQHF. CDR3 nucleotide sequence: TGCAGCGTGGCCGGGACAGGGTTGCAGCCCCAGCATTTT.

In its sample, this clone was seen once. CDR3 DNA: TGTGCCAGCAGCTTAGCCGGGACCCCTTCCTACGAGCAGTACTTC. Amino acids: CASSLAGTPSYEQYF. The chain couples TRBV7-2 to TRBJ2-7, with D perhaps matching TRBD1 or TRBD2 (5 bases each). Trimming shortened V by 0 bases and J by 1 base, and 10 bases separated the two germline ends. This CDR3 spans 15 amino acids. From germline, CDR1 is SGHTA and CDR2 FQGNSA.

Here the CDR3 reads CASSPSTEETQYF. The CDR3 nucleotides read TGTGCCAGCTCACCATCGACTGAAGAGACCCAGTACTTC. The chain combines TRBV18 with TRBJ2-5; D is ambiguous. V lost 2 bases and J 3 bases, leaving 7 bases between the germline ends. CDR1 and CDR2 from the germline V gene are KGHSH and LQKENI. The CDR3 is made up of 13 amino acids.

DNA of the CDR3: TGTGCCAGCAGTCGGCAGGGGAGGGAAAAACTGTTTTTT. Residues: CASSRQGREKLFF. The chain has TRBV6-5 and TRBJ1-4, with a tentative D call TRBD1 (6 bases). The CDR3 consists of 13 residues. Germline CDR1 reads MNHEY; CDR2 reads SVGAGI. V gave up 5 bases and J gave up 8 bases, with 12 bases separating them.

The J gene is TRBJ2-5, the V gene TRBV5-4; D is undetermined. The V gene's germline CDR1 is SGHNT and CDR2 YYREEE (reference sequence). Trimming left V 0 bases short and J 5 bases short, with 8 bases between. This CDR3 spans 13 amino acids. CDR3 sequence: CASSLVGAETQYF. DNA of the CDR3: TGTGCCAGCAGCTTGGTAGGCGCGGAGACCCAGTACTTC.